The 2 T cell receptor beta chains below all came from one sample that was sequenced in a study of blood T cell repertoires in COVID-19. Some clones are missing from TCRdb's copy, which holds only in-frame ones; the method was immunoSEQ multiplex PCR. This table holds around 68,000 clones, roughly 82% found once. The sequencing sample was made of peripheral blood. These receptors all stem from an elderly man with active COVID-19.

The rearrangement uses TRBV19 and TRBJ1-2, with D maybe TRBD1 (6 bases). Germline V lookup: CDR1 LNHDA, CDR2 SQIVND (reference sequence). The CDR3 length is 17 residues. V was shortened by 2 bases and J by 5 bases, with 21 bases between the two germline ends. The CDR3 loop is CASSIPPQAKGEYGYTF. CDR3 bases: TGTGCCAGTAGTATACCCCCCCAGGCAAAGGGGGAATATGGCTACACCTTC. Combining the CDR3 with reference TRBV19 and TRBJ1-2 gives the whole variable domain DGGITQSPKYLFRKEGQNVTLSCEQNLNHDAMYWYRQDPGQGLRLIYYSQIVNDFQKGDIAEGYSVSREKKESFPLTVTSAQKNPTAFYLCASSIPPQAKGEYGYTFGSGTRLTVV.

This clone was recorded once. The chain joins TRBV6-6 to TRBJ2-7; D is uncertain. The germline V gene has CDR1 MNHNY and CDR2 SVGAGI (reference sequence). V shed 2 bases and J shed 4 bases, with 12 bases lying between them. The CDR3 sequence is 14 residues long. The CDR3 nucleotides are TGTGCCAGCAGTTACCCGGGTGTCACTTACGAGCAGTACTTC. Translation: CASSYPGVTYEQYF.